Listed below are T cell receptor beta chains from one sample, sequenced in a study of shared clonotypes between healthy human individuals. Some clones are missing from TCRdb's copy, which holds only in-frame ones; the method was immunoSEQ multiplex PCR. The sample has fewer than 1 million clones, around 96% seen once. Sequences were obtained from naive CD8+ T cells sorted from blood. The receptors were sampled from a man aged 30 to 39 in good health. Each CDR3 is given with its conserved first and last residue. The order of the fields is clone size, D gene, V gene, J gene, CDR3 protein, CDR3 DNA. The D gene is left open where the match is weak. Part of the rows lack a size; the others show once, few, many or a class for expanded clones.

NA	TRBD2	TRBV11-2	TRBJ2-1	CASSLEGTSNEQFF	TGTGCCAGCAGCTTAGAAGGGACTAGCAATGAGCAGTTCTTC
once	TRBD2	TRBV6-6	TRBJ2-7	CASSYFTSGDYEQYF	TGTGCCAGCAGTTATTTTACTAGCGGGGACTACGAGCAGTACTTC
once	TRBD2	TRBV7-7	TRBJ2-1	CASSYRASGYNEQFF	TGTGCTAGCAGCTACCGGGCTAGCGGTTACAATGAGCAGTTCTTC
NA	NA	TRBV25-1	TRBJ2-2	CASSFTPGLNTGELFF	TGTGCCAGCAGTTTTACTCCCGGGTTAAACACCGGGGAGCTGTTTTTT
NA	NA	TRBV20-1	TRBJ1-5	CSAGYQPQHF	TGCAGTGCTGGCTATCAGCCCCAGCATTTT
NA	TRBD1	TRBV7-9	TRBJ1-3	CASTYRGSGNTIYF	TGTGCCAGCACGTACAGGGGCTCTGGAAACACCATATATTTT
NA	NA	TRBV9	TRBJ2-5	CASSGNPEQETQYF	TGTGCCAGCAGCGGAAATCCTGAGCAAGAGACCCAGTACTTC
NA	TRBD1	TRBV6-5	TRBJ2-2	CASSYLDRVDTGELFF	TGTGCCAGCAGTTACCTCGACAGGGTGGACACCGGGGAGCTGTTTTTT
NA	NA	TRBV7-6	TRBJ2-7	CASSLPGKGEQYF	TGTGCCAGCAGCTTACCTGGTAAGGGCGAGCAGTACTTC
NA	TRBD2	TRBV10-2	TRBJ2-3	CASRDTGTSSTDTQYF	TGCGCCAGCAGAGATACCGGGACTAGCAGCACAGATACGCAGTATTTT
NA	NA	TRBV9	TRBJ2-1	CASSSSGGSYNEQFF	TGTGCCAGCAGCTCATCGGGTGGCTCCTACAATGAGCAGTTCTTC
NA	NA	TRBV18	TRBJ1-1	CASSPTSQGMNTEAFF	TGTGCCAGCTCACCCACTTCCCAGGGGATGAACACTGAAGCTTTCTTT
NA	NA	TRBV13	TRBJ2-3	CASSLGVQQDTQYF	TGTGCCAGCAGCTTAGGGGTTCAGCAGGATACGCAGTATTTT
NA	TRBD1	TRBV9	TRBJ2-3	CASSAFRDSRTDTQYF	TGTGCCAGCAGCGCGTTCCGGGACAGCCGCACAGATACGCAGTATTTT
NA	NA	TRBV7-9	TRBJ2-2	CASSPHSGELFF	TGTGCCAGCAGCCCACATTCTGGGGAGCTGTTTTTT
NA	NA	TRBV7-9	TRBJ1-4	CASSYNEKLFF	TGTGCCAGCAGCTATAATGAAAAACTGTTTTTT
NA	NA	TRBV6-4	TRBJ1-4	CASSDSWGIGEKLFF	TGTGCCAGCAGTGACTCGTGGGGTATTGGGGAAAAACTGTTTTTT
NA	NA	TRBV27	TRBJ2-5	CASSFLPGDQETQYF	TGTGCCAGCAGTTTCCTCCCGGGGGATCAAGAGACCCAGTACTTC
NA	NA	TRBV7-6	TRBJ2-6	CASTAGSGANVLTF	TGTGCCAGCACCGCGGGCTCTGGGGCCAACGTCCTGACTTTC
NA	NA	TRBV2	TRBJ1-2	CASSDRRQGIGYTF	TGTGCCAGCAGTGATAGGCGGCAGGGGATTGGCTACACCTTC
once	TRBD2	TRBV2	TRBJ2-1	CASSVSLLTSGRGNEQFF	TGTGCCAGCAGTGTTTCCCTGCTTACTAGCGGGAGAGGGAATGAGCAGTTCTTC
NA	TRBD1	TRBV5-6	TRBJ1-5	CASRDRSSNQPQHF	TGTGCCAGCAGGGACAGGTCTAGCAATCAGCCCCAGCATTTT
NA	NA	TRBV5-6	TRBJ2-7	CASSLGNSYEQYF	TGTGCCAGCAGCTTAGGCAACTCCTACGAGCAGTACTTC
NA	NA	TRBV5-1	TRBJ1-5	CASSLEQGHQPQHF	TGCGCCAGCAGCTTGGAGCAGGGCCATCAGCCCCAGCATTTT
NA	TRBD2	TRBV7-9	TRBJ2-1	CASSPLAGSSYNEQFF	TGTGCCAGCAGCCCACTAGCGGGAAGCTCCTACAATGAGCAGTTCTTC
NA	NA	TRBV10-3	TRBJ2-7	CAILLTSSYEQYF	TGTGCCATCCTCCTGACTAGCTCCTACGAGCAGTACTTC
NA	NA	TRBV11-2	TRBJ2-5	CASSPSRQETQYF	TGTGCCAGCAGCCCAAGTCGGCAAGAGACCCAGTACTTC
NA	TRBD1	TRBV7-8	TRBJ2-7	CASSQRTGTRYEQYF	TGTGCCAGCAGCCAAAGGACAGGGACTCGCTACGAGCAGTACTTC
NA	NA	TRBV7-9	TRBJ1-5	CASSSPNQPQHF	TGTGCCAGCAGCTCCCCCAATCAGCCCCAGCATTTT
NA	NA	TRBV10-3	TRBJ1-1	CAISGDTLVAFF	TGTGCCATCAGCGGGGACACGCTTGTGGCTTTCTTT
NA	TRBD1	TRBV5-1	TRBJ2-7	CASSLVTGLSYEQYF	TGCGCCAGCAGCCTAGTGACAGGGCTCTCCTACGAGCAGTACTTC
once	NA	TRBV27	TRBJ1-5	CASRFRASNQPQHF	TGTGCCAGCAGATTCAGGGCAAGCAATCAGCCCCAGCATTTT
NA	TRBD2	TRBV10-3	TRBJ2-3	CAILTSGSTDTQYF	TGTGCCATCTTAACTAGCGGGAGCACAGATACGCAGTATTTT
NA	TRBD2	TRBV6-6	TRBJ2-3	CASSSGLAGRDTQYF	TGTGCCAGCAGTTCCGGACTAGCGGGACGGGATACGCAGTATTTT
NA	NA	TRBV5-1	TRBJ2-1	CASSLIGQRTSYNEQFF	TGCGCCAGCAGCTTGATAGGCCAGCGGACCTCCTACAATGAGCAGTTCTTC
once	NA	TRBV29-1	TRBJ1-3	CSEDGPLSGNTIYF	TGCAGCGAGGACGGACCGCTCTCTGGAAACACCATATATTTT
once	TRBD2	TRBV7-7	TRBJ2-1	CASSGTQDEQFF	TGTGCTAGCAGCGGGACGCAGGATGAGCAGTTCTTC
NA	NA	TRBV29-1	TRBJ2-6	CSVSHSGANVLTF	TGCAGCGTATCCCACTCTGGGGCCAACGTCCTGACTTTC
NA	NA	TRBV5-6	TRBJ2-1	CASSLRSQGLTYNEQFF	TGTGCCAGCAGCCTCCGGTCCCAAGGGCTGACCTACAATGAGCAGTTCTTC
NA	NA	TRBV4-3	TRBJ2-2	CASSQDDWTTTGELFF	TGCGCCAGCAGCCAAGATGATTGGACGACTACCGGGGAGCTGTTTTTT
NA	NA	TRBV14	TRBJ2-3	CASSQGTDTQYF	TGTGCCAGCAGCCAAGGGACAGATACGCAGTATTTT
NA	TRBD2	TRBV5-1	TRBJ2-3	CASTSGTFTDTQYF	TGCGCCAGCACTAGCGGGACATTCACAGATACGCAGTATTTT
NA	NA	TRBV5-1	TRBJ1-1	CASSLGHDTEAFF	TGCGCCAGCAGCTTGGGACATGACACTGAAGCTTTCTTT
NA	TRBD1	TRBV4-3	TRBJ1-2	CASSQEPTGPRYGYTF	TGCGCCAGCAGCCAAGAACCGACAGGGCCTCGGTATGGCTACACCTTC
NA	NA	TRBV7-9	TRBJ1-1	CASSLAGTEAFF	TGTGCCAGCAGCTTAGCGGGGACTGAAGCTTTCTTT
NA	TRBD1	TRBV27	TRBJ2-7	CASSLRTGVHYEQYF	TGTGCCAGCAGCCTTAGGACAGGGGTCCACTACGAGCAGTACTTC